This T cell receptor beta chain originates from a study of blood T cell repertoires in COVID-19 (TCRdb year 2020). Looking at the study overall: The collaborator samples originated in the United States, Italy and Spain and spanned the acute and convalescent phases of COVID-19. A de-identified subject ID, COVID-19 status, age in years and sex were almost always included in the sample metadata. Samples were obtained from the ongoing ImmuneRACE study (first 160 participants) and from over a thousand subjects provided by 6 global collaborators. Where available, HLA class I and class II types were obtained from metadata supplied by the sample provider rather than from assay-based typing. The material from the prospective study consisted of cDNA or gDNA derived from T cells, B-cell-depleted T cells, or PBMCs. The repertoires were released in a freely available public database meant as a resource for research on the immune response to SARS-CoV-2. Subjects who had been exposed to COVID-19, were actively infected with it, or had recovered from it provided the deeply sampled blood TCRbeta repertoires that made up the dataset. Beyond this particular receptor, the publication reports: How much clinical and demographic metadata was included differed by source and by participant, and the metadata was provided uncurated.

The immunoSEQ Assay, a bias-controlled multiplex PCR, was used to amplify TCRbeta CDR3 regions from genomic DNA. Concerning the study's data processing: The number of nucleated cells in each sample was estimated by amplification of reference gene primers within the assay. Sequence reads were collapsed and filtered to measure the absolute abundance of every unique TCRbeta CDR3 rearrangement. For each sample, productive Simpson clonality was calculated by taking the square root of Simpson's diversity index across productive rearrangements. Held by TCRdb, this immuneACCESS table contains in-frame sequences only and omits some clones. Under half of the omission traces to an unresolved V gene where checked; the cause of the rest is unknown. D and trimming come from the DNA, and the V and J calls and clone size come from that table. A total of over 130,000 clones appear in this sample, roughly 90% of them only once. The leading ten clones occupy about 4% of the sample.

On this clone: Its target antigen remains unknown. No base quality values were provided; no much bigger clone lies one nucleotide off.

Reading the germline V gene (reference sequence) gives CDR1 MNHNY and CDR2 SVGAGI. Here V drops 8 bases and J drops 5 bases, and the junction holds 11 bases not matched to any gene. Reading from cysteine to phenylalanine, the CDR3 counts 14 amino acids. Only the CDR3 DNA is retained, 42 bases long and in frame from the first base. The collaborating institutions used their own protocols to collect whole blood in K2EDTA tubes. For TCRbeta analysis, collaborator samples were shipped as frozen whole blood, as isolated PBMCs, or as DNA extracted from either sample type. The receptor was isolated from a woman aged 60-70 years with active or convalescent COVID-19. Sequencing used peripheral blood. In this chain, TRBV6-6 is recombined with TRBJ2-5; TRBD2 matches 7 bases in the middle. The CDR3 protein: CASSPLGGMETQYF. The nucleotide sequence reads TGTGCCAGCTCCCCTCTGGGGGGGATGGAGACCCAGTACTTC.